The clone carrying this T cell receptor beta chain was found a few times. The sample is drawn from a study of blood T cells in healthy people across ages. Trimming left V 1 base short and J 2 bases short, with 19 bases between. This CDR3 comprises 18 residues. Germline V lookup: CDR1 SGHTA, CDR2 FQGNSA. A second PCR of about 6 to 12 cycles used a sample-barcoded 5' primer and a J-beta primer mix. TCRdb processed the 5' RACE reads anew with MiXCR; each CDR3 protein has one entry. Of over 1,200,000 distinct CDR3 sequences in the sample, around 59% were seen once. The chain joins TRBV7-2 to TRBJ2-3; perhaps D is TRBD1 or TRBD2 (5 bases each). What was sequenced was blood. This TCR came from a man aged 18 to 29 in good health. The CDR3 coding sequence is TGTGCCAGCAGCTTAGGCCCTGGGGGAGCGGCTGACACAGATACGCAGTATTTT. Its protein is CASSLGPGGAADTDTQYF.